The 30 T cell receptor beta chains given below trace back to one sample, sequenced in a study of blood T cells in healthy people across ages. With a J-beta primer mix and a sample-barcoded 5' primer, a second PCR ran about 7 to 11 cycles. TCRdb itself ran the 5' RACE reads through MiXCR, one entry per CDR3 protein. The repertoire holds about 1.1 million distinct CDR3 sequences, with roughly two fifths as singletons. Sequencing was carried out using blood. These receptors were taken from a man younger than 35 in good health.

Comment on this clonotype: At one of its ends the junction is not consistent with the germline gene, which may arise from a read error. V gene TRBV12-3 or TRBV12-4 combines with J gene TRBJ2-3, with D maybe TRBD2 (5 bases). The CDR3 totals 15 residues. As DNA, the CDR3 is TGTGCCGGCAGGCCCTCGGGGATTAGCACGGATACGCAGTATTTT. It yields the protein CAGRPSGISTDTQYF.

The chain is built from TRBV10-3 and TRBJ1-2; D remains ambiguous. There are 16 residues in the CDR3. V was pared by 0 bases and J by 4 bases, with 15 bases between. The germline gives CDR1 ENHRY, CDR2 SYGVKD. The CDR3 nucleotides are TGTGCCATCAGTGAGTCGACGGGAAGGGATCCCTATGGCTACACCTTC. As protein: CAISESTGRDPYGYTF.

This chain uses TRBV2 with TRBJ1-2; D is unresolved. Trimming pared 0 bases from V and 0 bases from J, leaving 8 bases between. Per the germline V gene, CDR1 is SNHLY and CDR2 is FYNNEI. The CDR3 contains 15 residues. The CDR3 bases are TGTGCCAGCAGTGAAGCAGGAACGGCTAACTATGGCTACACCTTC. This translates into CASSEAGTANYGYTF.

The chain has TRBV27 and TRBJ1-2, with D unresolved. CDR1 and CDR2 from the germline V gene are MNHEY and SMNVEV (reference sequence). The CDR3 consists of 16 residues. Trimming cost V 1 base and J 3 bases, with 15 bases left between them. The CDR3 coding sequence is TGTGCCAGCAGTTTATTTTATGAGGAACGGGACTATGGCTACACCTTC. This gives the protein CASSLFYEERDYGYTF.

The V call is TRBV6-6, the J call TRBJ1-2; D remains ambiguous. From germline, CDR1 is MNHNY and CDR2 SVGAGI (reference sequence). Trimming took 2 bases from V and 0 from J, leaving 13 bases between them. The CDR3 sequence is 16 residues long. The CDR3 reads CASSYPQHVSNYGYTF. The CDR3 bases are TGTGCCAGCAGTTACCCCCAACACGTCTCTAACTATGGCTACACCTTC.

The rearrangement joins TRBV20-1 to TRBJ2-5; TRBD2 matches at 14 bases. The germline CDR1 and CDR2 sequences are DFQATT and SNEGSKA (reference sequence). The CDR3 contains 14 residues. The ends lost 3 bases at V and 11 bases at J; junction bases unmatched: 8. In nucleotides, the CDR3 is TGCAGTGCTAGTGGGACTAGCGGGGGTAGTGAGCAGTACTTC. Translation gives CSASGTSGGSEQYF.

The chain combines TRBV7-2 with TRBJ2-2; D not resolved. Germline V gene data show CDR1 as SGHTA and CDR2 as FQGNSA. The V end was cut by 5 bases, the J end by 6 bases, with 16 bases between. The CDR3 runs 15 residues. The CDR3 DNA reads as TGTGCCAGCAGCCCCGACACCTTTGGATCCGGGGAGCTGTTTTTT. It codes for CASSPDTFGSGELFF.

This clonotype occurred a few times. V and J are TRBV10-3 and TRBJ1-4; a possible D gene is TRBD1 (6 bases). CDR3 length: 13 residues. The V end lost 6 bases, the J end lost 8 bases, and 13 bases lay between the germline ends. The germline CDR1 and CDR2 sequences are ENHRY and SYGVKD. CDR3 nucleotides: TGTGCCATCAGCCCCGGGACAAACGAAAAACTGTTTTTT. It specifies CAISPGTNEKLFF.

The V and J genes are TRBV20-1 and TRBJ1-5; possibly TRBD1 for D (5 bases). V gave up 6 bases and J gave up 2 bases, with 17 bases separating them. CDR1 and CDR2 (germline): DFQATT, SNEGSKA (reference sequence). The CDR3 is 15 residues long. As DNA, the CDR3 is TGCAGTGCGCCTACAGGACATTCGGGCAATCAGCCCCAGCATTTT. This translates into CSAPTGHSGNQPQHF.

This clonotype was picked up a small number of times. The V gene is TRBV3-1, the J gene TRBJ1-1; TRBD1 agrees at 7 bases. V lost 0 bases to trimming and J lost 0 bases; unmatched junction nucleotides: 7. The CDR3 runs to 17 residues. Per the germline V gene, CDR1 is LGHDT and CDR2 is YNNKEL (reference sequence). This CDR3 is CASSQERLTGMNTEAFF. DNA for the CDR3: TGTGCCAGCAGCCAAGAGCGACTGACAGGGATGAACACTGAAGCTTTCTTT.

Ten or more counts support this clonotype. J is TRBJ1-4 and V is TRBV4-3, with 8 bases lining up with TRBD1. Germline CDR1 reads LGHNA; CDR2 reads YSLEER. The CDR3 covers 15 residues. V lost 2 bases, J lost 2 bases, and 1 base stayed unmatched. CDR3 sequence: CASSQNRGTNEKLFF. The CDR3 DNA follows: TGCGCCAGCAGCCAAAACAGGGGGACTAATGAAAAACTGTTTTTT.

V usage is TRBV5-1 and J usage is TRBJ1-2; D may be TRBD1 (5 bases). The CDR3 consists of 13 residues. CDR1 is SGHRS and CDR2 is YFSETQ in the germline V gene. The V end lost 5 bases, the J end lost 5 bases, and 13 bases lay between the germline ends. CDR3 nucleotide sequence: TGCGCCAGCAGGCCCCAGGGTCTGTATGGCTACACCTTC. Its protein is CASRPQGLYGYTF. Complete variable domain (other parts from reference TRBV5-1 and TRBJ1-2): KAGVTQTPRYLIKTRGQQVTLSCSPISGHRSVSWYQQTPGQGLQFLFEYFSETQRNKGNFPGRFSGRQFSNSRSEMNVSTLELGDSALYLCASRPQGLYGYTFGSGTRLTVV.

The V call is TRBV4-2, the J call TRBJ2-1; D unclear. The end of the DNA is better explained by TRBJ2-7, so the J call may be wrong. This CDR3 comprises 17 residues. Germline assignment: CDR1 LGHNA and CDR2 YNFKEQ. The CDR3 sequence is CASSQALIGPSYNEQYF. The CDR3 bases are TGTGCCAGCAGCCAAGCCTTGATAGGGCCTTCCTACAATGAGCAGTACTTC.

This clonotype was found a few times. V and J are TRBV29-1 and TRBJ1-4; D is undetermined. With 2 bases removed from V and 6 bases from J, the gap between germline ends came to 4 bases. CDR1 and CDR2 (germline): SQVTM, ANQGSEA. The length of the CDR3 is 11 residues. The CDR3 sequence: CSVEFDEKLFF. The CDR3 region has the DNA TGCAGCGTTGAATTCGATGAAAAACTGTTTTTT.

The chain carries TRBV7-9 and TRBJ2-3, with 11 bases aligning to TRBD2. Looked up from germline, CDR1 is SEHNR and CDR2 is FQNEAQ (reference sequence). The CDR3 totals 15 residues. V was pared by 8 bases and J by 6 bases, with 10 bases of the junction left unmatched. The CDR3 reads CASLLTSGVHDTQYF. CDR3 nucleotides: TGTGCCAGCTTACTGACTAGCGGGGTTCACGATACGCAGTATTTT.

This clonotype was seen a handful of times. CDR3 bases: TGTGCCAGCAGTTATGGAGGGGGCGTCTACACCTTC. Translation gives CASSYGGGVYTF. The chain carries TRBV27 and TRBJ1-2; TRBD1 agrees at 7 bases. The junction had 6 bases not matched to a gene; V was cut back by 4 bases and J by 10 bases. This CDR3 is built from 12 residues. From germline, CDR1 is MNHEY and CDR2 SMNVEV (reference sequence).

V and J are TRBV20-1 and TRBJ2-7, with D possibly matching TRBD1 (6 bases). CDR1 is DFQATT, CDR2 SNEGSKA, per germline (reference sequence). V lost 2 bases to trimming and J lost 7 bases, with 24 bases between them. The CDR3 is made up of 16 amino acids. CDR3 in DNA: TGCAGTGCTAGACCGTCTGAACAGGGAAACGGCTATGAGCAGTACTTC. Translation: CSARPSEQGNGYEQYF.

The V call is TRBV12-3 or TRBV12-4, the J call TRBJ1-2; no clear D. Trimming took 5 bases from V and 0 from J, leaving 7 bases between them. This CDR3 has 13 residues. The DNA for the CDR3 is TGTGCCAGCAGTCTCTTCACTAACTATGGCTACACCTTC. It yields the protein CASSLFTNYGYTF.

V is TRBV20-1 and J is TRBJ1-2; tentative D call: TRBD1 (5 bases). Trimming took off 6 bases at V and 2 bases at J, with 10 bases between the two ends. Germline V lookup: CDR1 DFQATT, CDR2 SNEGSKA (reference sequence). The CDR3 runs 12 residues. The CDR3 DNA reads TGCAGTGCCTCTGGGACCAACTATGGCTACACCTTC. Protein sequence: CSASGTNYGYTF.

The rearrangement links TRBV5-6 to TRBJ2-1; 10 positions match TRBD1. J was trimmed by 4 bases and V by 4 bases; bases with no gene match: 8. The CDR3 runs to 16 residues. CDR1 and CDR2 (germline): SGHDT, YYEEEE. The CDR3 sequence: CASSGPGTGVYNEQFF. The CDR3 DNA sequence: TGTGCCAGCAGCGGCCCGGGGACAGGGGTTTACAATGAGCAGTTCTTC. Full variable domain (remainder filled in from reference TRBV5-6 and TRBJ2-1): DAGVTQSPTHLIKTRGQQVTLRCSPKSGHDTVSWYQQALGQGPQFIFQYYEEEERQRGNFPDRFSGHQFPNYSSELNVNALLLGDSALYLCASSGPGTGVYNEQFFGPGTRLTVL.

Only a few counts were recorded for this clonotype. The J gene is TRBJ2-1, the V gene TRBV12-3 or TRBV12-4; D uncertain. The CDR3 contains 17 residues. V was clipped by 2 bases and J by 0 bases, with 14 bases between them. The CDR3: CASSLSPAPSSYNEQFF. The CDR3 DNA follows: TGTGCCAGCAGTTTAAGCCCGGCTCCAAGCTCCTACAATGAGCAGTTCTTC.

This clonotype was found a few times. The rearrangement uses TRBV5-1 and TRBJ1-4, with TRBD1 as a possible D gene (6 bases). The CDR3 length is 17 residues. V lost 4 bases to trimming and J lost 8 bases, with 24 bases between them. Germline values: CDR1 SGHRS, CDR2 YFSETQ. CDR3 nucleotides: TGCGCCAGCAGCGGGATGACAGGAGGGGATCAACGGGAAAAACTGTTTTTT. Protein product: CASSGMTGGDQREKLFF.

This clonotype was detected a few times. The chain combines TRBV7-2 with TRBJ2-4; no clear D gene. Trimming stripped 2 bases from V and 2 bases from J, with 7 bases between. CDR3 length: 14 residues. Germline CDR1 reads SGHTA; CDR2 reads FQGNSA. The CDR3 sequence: CASSLSRTKNIQYF. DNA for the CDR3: TGTGCCAGCAGCTTAAGTAGAACCAAAAACATTCAGTACTTC.

The CDR3 DNA is TGTGCCATCACCGACAGGGCCGAAGATCAGCCCCAGCATTTT. Its protein is CAITDRAEDQPQHF. This rearrangement joins TRBV10-3 to TRBJ1-5; 7 bases fit TRBD1. Per germline, CDR1 ENHRY and CDR2 SYGVKD. The V segment lost 7 bases and the J segment 5 bases; nucleotides outside the gene matches: 8. The CDR3 is 14 amino acids.

For the CDR3, the DNA is TGTGCCAGCAGCCCTGCACGGGTTAATTCACCCCTCCACTTT. Protein product: CASSPARVNSPLHF. The gene calls are TRBV7-2 and TRBJ1-6, with no clear D. In germline, CDR1 is SGHTA, CDR2 FQGNSA. Trimming took off 5 bases at V and 6 bases at J, with 11 bases between the two ends. The CDR3 has 14 amino acids.

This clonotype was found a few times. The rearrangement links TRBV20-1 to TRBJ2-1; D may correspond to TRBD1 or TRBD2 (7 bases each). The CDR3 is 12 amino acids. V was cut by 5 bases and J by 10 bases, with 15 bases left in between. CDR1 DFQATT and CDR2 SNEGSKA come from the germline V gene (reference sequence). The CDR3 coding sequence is TGCAGTGCTTTGAGACAGGGAGGGGAGCAGTTCTTC. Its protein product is CSALRQGGEQFF.

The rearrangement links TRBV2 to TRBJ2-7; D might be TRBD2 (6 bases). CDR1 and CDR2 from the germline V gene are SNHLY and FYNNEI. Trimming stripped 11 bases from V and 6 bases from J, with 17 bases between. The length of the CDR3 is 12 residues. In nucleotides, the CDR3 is TGTGCCGCAGCAGGGAGGATTGGCGAGCAGTACTTC. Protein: CAAAGRIGEQYF.

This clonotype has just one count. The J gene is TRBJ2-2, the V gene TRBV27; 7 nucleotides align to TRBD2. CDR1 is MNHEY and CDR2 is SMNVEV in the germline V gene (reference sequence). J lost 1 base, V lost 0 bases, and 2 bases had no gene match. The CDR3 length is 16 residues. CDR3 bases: TGTGCCAGCAGTTTATCTGGGGAGGGGAACACCGGGGAGCTGTTTTTT. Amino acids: CASSLSGEGNTGELFF.

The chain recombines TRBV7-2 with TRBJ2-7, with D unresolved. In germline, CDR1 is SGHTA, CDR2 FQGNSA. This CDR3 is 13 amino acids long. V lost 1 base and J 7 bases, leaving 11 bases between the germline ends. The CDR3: CASSLDRINEQYF. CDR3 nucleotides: TGTGCCAGCAGCTTAGATCGCATAAATGAGCAGTACTTC. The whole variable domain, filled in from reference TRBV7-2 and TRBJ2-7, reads GAGVSQSPSNKVTEKGKDVELRCDPISGHTALYWYRQSLGQGLEFLIYFQGNSAPDKSGLPSDRFSAERTGGSVSTLTIQRTQQEDSAVYLCASSLDRINEQYFGPGTRLTVT.

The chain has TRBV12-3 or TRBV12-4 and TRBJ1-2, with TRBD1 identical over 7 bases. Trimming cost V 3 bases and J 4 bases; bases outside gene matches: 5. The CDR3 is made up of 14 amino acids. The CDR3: CASSLGQTSYGYTF. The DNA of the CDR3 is TGTGCCAGCAGTTTGGGACAGACCTCCTATGGCTACACCTTC.